What follows describes a single T cell receptor beta chain. Its antigen remains unknown. The time point is: late sampling 161 to 241 days after vaccination in three convalescent patients. The treatment: roughly 11-day PBMC culture with coronavirus spike peptide pools or control peptides (ViraFEST assay). On day 3 and again on day 7, fresh IL-2 medium was used to replace half the medium. Following culture for around 10 days, CD4+ T cells were isolated by negative selection. Germline CDR1 DFQATT, CDR2 SNEGSKA (reference sequence). V lost 0 bases and J lost 7; bases outside the gene matches: 6. There are 15 residues in the CDR3. This specimen belongs to a study of vaccination and CD4 T cells after COVID-19. Study-wide points: Median SARS-CoV-2-reactive clonotype numbers went up from around 20 to 38, but not significantly.

Cultured CD4+ T-cell DNA underwent Oncomine TCR Beta short-read sequencing. Each CDR3 protein is one row after TCRdb ran MiXCR on the PCR reads. Among 20,000 to 30,000 distinct CDR3 sequences listed, about 29% were seen once. The V call is TRBV20-1, the J call TRBJ2-1; TRBD1 aligns across 10 bases. The clonotype comes from a human donor who had recovered from COVID-19. Sequenced material: CD4+ T cells from blood, cultured in vitro, taken about 7 months after SARS-CoV-2 vaccination. Here the CDR3 DNA reads TGCAGTGCTAGAGACCGGGACAGGGGATTAAATGAGCAGTTCTTC. Translated, it gives CSARDRDRGLNEQFF.